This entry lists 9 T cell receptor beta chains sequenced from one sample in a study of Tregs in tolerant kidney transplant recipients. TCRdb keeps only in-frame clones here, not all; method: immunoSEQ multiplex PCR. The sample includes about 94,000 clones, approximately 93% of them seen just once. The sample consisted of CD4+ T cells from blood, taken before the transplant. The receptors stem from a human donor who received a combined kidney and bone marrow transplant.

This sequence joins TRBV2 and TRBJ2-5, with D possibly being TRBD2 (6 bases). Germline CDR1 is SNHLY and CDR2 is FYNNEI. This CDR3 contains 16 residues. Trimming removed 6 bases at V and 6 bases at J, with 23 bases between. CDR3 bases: TGTGCCAGCAGCCCCCCCGGGGGAGACGGATGGAAGACCCAGTACTTC. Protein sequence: CASSPPGGDGWKTQYF.

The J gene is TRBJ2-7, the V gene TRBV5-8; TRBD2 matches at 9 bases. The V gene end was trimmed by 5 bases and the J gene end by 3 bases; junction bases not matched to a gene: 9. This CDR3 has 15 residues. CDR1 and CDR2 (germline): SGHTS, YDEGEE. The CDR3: CASRPRLAAGYEQYF. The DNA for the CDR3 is TGTGCCAGCAGACCTAGACTAGCGGCAGGCTACGAGCAGTACTTC. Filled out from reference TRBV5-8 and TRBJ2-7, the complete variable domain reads EAGVTQSPTHLIKTRGQQATLRCSPISGHTSVYWYQQALGLGLQFLLWYDEGEERNRGNFPPRFSGRQFPNYSSELNVNALELEDSALYLCASRPRLAAGYEQYFGPGTRLTVT.

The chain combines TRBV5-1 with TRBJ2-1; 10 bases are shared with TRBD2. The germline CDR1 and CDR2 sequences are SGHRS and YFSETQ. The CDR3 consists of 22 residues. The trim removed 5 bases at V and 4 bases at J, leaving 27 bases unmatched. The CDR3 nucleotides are TGCGCCAGCAGTTACTTCTCGGGTCTAGCGGGAGTTTTCAGAGAAGGATACAATGAGCAGTTCTTC. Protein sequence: CASSYFSGLAGVFREGYNEQFF. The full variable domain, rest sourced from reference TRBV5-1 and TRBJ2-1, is KAGVTQTPRYLIKTRGQQVTLSCSPISGHRSVSWYQQTPGQGLQFLFEYFSETQRNKGNFPGRFSGRQFSNSRSEMNVSTLELGDSALYLCASSYFSGLAGVFREGYNEQFFGPGTRLTVL.

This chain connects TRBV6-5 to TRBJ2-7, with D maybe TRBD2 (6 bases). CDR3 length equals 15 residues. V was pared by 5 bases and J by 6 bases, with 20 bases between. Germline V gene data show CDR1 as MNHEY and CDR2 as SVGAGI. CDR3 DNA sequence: TGTGCCAGCAGTCGGTCCGGGACTGGTAGGTCCGAGCAGTACTTC. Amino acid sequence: CASSRSGTGRSEQYF.

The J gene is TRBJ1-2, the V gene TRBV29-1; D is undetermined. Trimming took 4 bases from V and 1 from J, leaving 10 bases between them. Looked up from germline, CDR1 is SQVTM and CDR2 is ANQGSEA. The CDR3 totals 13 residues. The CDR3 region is CSVVLGSNYGYTF. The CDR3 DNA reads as TGCAGCGTTGTGTTAGGGAGTAACTATGGCTACACCTTC.

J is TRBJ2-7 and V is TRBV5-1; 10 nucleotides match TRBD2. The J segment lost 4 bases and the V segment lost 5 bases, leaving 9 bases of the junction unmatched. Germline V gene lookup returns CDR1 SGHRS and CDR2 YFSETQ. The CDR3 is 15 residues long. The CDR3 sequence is CASRLNPSGSYEQYF. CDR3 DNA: TGCGCCAGCAGGTTGAACCCTAGCGGGAGTTACGAGCAGTACTTC.

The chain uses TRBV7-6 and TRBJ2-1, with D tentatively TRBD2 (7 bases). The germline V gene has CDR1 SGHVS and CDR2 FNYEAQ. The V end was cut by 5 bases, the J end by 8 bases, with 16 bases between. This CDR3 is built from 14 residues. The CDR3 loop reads CASSPWGGADEQFF. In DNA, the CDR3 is TGTGCCAGCAGCCCTTGGGGGGGCGCAGATGAGCAGTTCTTC. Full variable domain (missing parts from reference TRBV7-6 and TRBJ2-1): GAGVSQSPRYKVTKRGQDVALRCDPISGHVSLYWYRQALGQGPEFLTYFNYEAQQDKSGLPNDRFSAERPEGSISTLTIQRTEQRDSAMYRCASSPWGGADEQFFGPGTRLTVL.

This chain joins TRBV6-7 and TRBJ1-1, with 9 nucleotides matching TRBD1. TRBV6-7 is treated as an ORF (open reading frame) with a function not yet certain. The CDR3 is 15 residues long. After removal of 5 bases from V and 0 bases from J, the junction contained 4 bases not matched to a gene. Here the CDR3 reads CASSGHRGLNTEAFF. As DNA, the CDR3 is TGTGCCAGCAGTGGACACAGGGGGCTGAACACTGAAGCTTTCTTT.

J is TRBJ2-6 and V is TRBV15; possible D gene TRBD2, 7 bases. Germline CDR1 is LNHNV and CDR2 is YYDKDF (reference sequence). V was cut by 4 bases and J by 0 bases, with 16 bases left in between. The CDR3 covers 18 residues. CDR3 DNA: TGTGCCACCAGCACCCGAGGGGGGGTCACCTCTGGGGCCAACGTCCTGACTTTC. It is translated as CATSTRGGVTSGANVLTF.